This T cell receptor (beta chain) was identified during a study of control samples from healthy donors and cancer patients. The assay was immunoSEQ multiplex PCR, and TCRdb's table has in-frame clones only and misses some. The table lists 99,000 or so clones, around 80% of them singletons. This CDR3 comprises 15 residues. Germline V lookup: CDR1 MNHEY, CDR2 SVGAGI. J was trimmed by 6 bases and V by 6 bases; bases with no gene match: 11. This chain uses TRBV6-5 with TRBJ2-7; 10 bases agree with TRBD2. The receptor's source is a man in his 60s in good health. The source material was blood. The CDR3 nucleotides are TGTGCCAGCAGATATGACGGGACTAGCGTCTTCGAGCAGTACTTC. Translated: CASRYDGTSVFEQYF.